Sequencing of this T cell receptor (beta chain) was carried out in a study of radiation and T cells in renal cell carcinoma. This sample's time point: baseline pretreatment blood. Treatment specified: 15 Gy SBRT to primary tumor, nephrectomy 4 weeks later. The tumor was a clear cell renal cell carcinoma. Sequencing was performed with immunoSEQ multiplex PCR; in TCRdb, only in-frame clones are kept and a portion is missing. The data hold 110,000 to 150,000 clones, with around four fifths observed a single time. Germline-derived CDR1 and CDR2 are WSHSY and SAAADI. The CDR3 runs to 13 residues. Deletions cut 8 bases from V and 6 bases from J, with 15 bases between. Worth noting for this clone: Antigen: not known.

Study findings and constraints: From baseline, blood top tumor clonotypes peaked at 2 weeks post-radiation. Baseline intratumoral clonotype presence is unknown without pretreatment biopsies.

The V call is TRBV10-2, the J call TRBJ2-3; no clear D. The TCR comes from a woman aged 45-65 years with renal cell carcinoma. The source was blood, collected from a patient whose treatment included radiotherapy and nephrectomy. The CDR3 is CASGWAVDDTQYF. As DNA, the CDR3 is TGCGCCAGCGGATGGGCTGTTGACGATACGCAGTATTTT.